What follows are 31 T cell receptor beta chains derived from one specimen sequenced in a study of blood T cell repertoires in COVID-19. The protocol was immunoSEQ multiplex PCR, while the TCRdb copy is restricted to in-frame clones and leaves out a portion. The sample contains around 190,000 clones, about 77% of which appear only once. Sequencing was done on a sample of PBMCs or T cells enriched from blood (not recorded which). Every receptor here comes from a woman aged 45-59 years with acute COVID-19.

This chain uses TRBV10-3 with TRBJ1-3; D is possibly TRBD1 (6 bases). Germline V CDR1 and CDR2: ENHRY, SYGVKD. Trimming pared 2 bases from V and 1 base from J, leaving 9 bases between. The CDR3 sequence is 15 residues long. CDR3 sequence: CAISERQVSGNTIYF. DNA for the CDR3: TGTGCCATCAGTGAGAGACAGGTGTCTGGAAACACCATATATTTT.

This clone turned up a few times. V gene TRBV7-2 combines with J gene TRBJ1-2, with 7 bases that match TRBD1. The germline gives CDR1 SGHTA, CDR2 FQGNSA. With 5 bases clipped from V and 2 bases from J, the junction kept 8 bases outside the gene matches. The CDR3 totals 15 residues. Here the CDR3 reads CASSERQGWNYGYTF. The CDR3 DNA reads TGTGCCAGCAGCGAGAGACAGGGTTGGAACTATGGCTACACCTTC.

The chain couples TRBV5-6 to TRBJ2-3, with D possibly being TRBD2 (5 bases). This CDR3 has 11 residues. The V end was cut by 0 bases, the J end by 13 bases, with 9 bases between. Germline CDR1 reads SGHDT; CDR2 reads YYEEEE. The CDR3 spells CASSLALGEYF. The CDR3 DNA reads TGTGCCAGCAGCTTGGCACTAGGAGAGTATTTT. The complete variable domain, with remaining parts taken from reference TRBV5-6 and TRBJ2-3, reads DAGVTQSPTHLIKTRGQQVTLRCSPKSGHDTVSWYQQALGQGPQFIFQYYEEEERQRGNFPDRFSGHQFPNYSSELNVNALLLGDSALYLCASSLALGEYFGPGTRLTVL.

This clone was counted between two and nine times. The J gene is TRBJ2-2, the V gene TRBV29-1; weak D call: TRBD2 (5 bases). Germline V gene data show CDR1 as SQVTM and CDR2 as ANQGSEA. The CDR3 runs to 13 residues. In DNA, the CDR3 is TGCAGTGTCAAACTAGTGTCTCCCGGGGAGCTGTTTTTT. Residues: CSVKLVSPGELFF.

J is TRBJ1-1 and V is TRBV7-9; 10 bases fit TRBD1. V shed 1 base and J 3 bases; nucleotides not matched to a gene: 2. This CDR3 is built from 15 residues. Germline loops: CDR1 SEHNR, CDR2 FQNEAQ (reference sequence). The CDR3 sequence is CASSLGDRGDTEAFF. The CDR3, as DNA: TGTGCCAGCAGCTTAGGGGACAGGGGAGACACTGAAGCTTTCTTT.

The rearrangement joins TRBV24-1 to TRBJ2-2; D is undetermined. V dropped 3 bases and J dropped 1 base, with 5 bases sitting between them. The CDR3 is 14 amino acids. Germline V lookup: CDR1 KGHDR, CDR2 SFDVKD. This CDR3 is CATSDLLNTGELFF. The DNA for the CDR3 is TGTGCCACCAGTGATCTTCTGAACACCGGGGAGCTGTTTTTT.

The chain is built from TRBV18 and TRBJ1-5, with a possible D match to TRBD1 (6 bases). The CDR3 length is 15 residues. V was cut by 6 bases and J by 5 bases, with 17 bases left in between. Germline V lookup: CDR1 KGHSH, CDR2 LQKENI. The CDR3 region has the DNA TGTGCCAGCTCGCCCCAGGGGAATGGTGATCAGCCCCAGCATTTT. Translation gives CASSPQGNGDQPQHF.

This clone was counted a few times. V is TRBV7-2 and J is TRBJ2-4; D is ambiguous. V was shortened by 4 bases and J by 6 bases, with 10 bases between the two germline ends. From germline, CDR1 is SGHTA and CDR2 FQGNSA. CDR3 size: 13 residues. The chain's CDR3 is CASSSNSGNIQYF. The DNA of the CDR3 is TGTGCCAGCAGCTCAAACTCCGGAAACATTCAGTACTTC.

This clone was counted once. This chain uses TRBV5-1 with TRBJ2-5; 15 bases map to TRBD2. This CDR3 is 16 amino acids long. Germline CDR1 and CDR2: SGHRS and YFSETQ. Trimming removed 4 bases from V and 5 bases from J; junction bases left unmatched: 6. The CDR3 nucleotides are TGCGCCAGCAGCACGGACGGGACTAGCGGGGGGGAGACCCAGTACTTC. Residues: CASSTDGTSGGETQYF.

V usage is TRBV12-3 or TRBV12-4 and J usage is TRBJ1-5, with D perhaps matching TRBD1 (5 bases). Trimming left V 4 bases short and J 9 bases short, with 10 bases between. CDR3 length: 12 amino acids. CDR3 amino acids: CASSSYRPPQHF. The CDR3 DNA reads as TGTGCCAGCAGTTCTTACAGGCCGCCCCAGCATTTT.

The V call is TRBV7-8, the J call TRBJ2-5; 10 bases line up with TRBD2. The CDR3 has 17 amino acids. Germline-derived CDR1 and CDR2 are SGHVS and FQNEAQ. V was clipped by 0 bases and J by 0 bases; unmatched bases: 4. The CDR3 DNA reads TGTGCCAGCAGCTTAGCCGGCCTAGCGGGGGACCAAGAGACCCAGTACTTC. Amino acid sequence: CASSLAGLAGDQETQYF. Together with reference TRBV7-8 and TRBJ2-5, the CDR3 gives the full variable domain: GAGVSQSPRYKVAKRGQDVALRCDPISGHVSLFWYQQALGQGPEFLTYFQNEAQLDKSGLPSDRFFAERPEGSVSTLKIQRTQQEDSAVYLCASSLAGLAGDQETQYFGPGTRLLVL.

The CDR3 here is CASSPSGPYEQYV. As DNA, the CDR3 is TGTGCCAGCAGTCCTAGCGGGCCCTACGAGCAGTACGTC. The rearrangement uses TRBV28 and TRBJ2-7; TRBD2 agrees at 8 bases. CDR3 length: 13 amino acids. V was clipped by 5 bases and J by 2 bases; unmatched bases: 2. Germline CDR1 MDHEN, CDR2 SYDVKM.

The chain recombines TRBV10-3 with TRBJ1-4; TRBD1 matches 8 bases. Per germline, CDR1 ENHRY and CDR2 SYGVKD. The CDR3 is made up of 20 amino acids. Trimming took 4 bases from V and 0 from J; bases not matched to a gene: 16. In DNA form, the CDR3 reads TGTGCCATCAGTGCCTTATCACAGGGGGGCTCCATCCCAACTAATGAAAAACTGTTTTTT. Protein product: CAISALSQGGSIPTNEKLFF.

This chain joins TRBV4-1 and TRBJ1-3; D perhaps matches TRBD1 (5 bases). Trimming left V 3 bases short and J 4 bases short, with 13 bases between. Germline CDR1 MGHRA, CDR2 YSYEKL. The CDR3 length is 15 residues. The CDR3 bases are TGCGCCAGCAGCCATCTCCAGGGAGGGGGAAACACCATATATTTT. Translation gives CASSHLQGGGNTIYF.

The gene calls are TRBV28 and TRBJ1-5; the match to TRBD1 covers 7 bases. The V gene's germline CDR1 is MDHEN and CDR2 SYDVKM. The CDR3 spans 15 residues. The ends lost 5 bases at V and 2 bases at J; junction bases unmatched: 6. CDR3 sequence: CASSPEGAGNQPQHF. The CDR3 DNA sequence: TGTGCCAGCAGTCCCGAGGGGGCAGGCAATCAGCCCCAGCATTTT.

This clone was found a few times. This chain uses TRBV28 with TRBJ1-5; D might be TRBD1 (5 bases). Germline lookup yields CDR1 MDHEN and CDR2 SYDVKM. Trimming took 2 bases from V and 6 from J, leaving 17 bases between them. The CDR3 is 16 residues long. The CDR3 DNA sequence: TGTGCCAGCAGTTTAAGGGGCGGCAGGAGTAGTCAGCCCCAGCATTTT. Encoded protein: CASSLRGGRSSQPQHF.

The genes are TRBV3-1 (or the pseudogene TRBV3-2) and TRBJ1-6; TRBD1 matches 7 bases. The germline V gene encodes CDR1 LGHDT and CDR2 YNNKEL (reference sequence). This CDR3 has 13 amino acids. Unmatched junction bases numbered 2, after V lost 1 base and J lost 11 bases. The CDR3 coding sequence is TGTGCCAGCAGCCAAGTTGGGACAGCACCCCTCCACTTT. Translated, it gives CASSQVGTAPLHF.

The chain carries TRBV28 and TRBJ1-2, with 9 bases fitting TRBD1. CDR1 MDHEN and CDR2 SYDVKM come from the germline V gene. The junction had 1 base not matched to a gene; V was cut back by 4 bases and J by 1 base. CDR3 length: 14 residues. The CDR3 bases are TGTGCCAGCAGTTGGACAGGGGATAACTATGGCTACACCTTC. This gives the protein CASSWTGDNYGYTF.

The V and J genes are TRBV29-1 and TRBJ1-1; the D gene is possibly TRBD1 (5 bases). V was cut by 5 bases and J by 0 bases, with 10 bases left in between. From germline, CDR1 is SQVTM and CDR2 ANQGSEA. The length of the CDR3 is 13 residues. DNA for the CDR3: TGCAGCGTTATGGCAGGGTTGAACACTGAAGCTTTCTTT. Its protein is CSVMAGLNTEAFF.

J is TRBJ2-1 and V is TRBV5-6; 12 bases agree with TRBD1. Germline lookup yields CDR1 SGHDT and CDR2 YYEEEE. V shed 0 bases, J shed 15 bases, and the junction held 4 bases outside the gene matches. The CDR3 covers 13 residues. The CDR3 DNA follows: TGTGCCAGCAGCTTGGCCGGGACAGGGGGCCTGTTCTTC. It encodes CASSLAGTGGLFF.

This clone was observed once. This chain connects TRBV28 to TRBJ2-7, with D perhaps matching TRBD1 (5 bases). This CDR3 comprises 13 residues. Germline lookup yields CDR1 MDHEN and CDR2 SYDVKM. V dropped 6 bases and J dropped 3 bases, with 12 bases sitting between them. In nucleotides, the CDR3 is TGTGCCAGCAGCCCCGGACACCGCTACGAGCAGTACGTC. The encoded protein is CASSPGHRYEQYV.

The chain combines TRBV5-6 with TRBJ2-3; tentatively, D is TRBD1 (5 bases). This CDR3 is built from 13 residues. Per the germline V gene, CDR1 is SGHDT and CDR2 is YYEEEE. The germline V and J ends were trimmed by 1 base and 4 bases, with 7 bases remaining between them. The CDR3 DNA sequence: TGTGCCAGCAGCTTGTCGACAGCAGATACGCAGTATTTT. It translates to CASSLSTADTQYF.

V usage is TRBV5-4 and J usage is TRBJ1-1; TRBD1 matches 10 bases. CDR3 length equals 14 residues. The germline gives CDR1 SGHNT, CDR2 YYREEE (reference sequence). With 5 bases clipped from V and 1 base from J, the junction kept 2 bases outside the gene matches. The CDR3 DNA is TGTGCCAGCAGGGGGGACAGGGGGAACACTGAAGCTTTCTTT. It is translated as CASRGDRGNTEAFF.

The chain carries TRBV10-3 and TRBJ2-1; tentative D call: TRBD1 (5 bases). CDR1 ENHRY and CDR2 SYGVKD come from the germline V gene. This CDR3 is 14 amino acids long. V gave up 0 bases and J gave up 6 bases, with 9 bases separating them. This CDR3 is CAISESARANEQFF. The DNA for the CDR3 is TGTGCCATCAGTGAGTCCGCCAGGGCCAATGAGCAGTTCTTC.

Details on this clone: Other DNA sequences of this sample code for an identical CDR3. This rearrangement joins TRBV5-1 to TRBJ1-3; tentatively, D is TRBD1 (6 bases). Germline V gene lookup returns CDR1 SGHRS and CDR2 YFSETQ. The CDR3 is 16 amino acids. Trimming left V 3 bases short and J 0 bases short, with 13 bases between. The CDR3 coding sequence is TGCGCCAGCAGCTCACAGGGACAAAGCTCTGGAAACACCATATATTTT. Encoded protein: CASSSQGQSSGNTIYF.

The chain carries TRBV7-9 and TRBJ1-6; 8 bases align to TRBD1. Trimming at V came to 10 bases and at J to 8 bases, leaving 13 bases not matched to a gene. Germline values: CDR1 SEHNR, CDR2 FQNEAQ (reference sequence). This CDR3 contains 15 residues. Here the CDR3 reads CATGTGATRDSPLHF. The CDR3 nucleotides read TGTGCCACCGGGACAGGCGCCACCCGGGATTCACCCCTCCACTTT.

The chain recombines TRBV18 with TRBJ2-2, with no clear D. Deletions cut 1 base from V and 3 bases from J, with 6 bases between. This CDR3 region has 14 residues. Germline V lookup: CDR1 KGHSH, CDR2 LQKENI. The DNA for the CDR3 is TGTGCCAGCTCACCACTAGAGGACACCGGGGAGCTGTTTTTT. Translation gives CASSPLEDTGELFF.

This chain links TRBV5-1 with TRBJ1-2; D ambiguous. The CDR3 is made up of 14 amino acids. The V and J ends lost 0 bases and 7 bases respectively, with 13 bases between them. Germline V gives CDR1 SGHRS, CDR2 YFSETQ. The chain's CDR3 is CASSLAGGEVGYTF. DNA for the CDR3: TGCGCCAGCAGCTTGGCCGGCGGGGAAGTTGGCTACACCTTC.

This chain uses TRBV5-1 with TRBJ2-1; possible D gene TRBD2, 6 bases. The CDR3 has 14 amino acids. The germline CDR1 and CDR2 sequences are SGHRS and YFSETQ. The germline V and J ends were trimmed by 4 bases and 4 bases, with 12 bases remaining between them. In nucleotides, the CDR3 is TGCGCCAGCAGCCGCCTTGGGGGGTACAATGAGCAGTTCTTC. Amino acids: CASSRLGGYNEQFF.

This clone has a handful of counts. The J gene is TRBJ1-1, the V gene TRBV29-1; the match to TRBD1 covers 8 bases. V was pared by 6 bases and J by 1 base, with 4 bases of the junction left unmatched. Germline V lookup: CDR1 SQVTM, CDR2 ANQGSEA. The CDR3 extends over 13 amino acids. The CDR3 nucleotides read TGCAGCGTGGACAGGGCGGAGAACACTGAAGCTTTCTTT. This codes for CSVDRAENTEAFF.

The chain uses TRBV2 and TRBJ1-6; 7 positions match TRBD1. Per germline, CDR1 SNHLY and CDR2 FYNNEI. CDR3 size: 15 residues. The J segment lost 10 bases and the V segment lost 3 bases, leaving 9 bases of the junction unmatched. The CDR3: CASSDTGELRSPLHF. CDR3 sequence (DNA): TGTGCCAGCAGTGACACAGGGGAATTGAGGTCACCCCTCCACTTT.